Sequencing of this T cell receptor (beta chain) was carried out in a study of T cell repertoires in cytomegalovirus infection. Study-level background: The study used recently identified HLA-C-restricted and well-studied HLA-B-restricted CMV epitopes.

Between the trimmed V and J ends, which lost 5 bases and 0 bases, there was a span of 13 bases. From germline, CDR1 is MGHDK and CDR2 SYGVNS. The CDR3 is 15 amino acids. TCRdb used MiXCR to reprocess the reads, holding one entry per CDR3 protein. The sample includes 310,000 or so distinct CDR3 sequences, approximately 25% of them seen just once. This clonotype was detected a few times. As yet, its antigen is unknown. The sequence was collected from a human donor in good health (CMV status not recorded). Some clones in this sample may be carry-over from other donors' samples. This sample comprised cultured PBMCs, obtained from culture after CMV antigen stimulation. V usage is TRBV25-1 and J usage is TRBJ2-5; D uncertain. The CDR3 DNA is TGTGCCAGCAGTACCCGGACCTGGTACCAAGAGACCCAGTACTTC. It encodes CASSTRTWYQETQYF.